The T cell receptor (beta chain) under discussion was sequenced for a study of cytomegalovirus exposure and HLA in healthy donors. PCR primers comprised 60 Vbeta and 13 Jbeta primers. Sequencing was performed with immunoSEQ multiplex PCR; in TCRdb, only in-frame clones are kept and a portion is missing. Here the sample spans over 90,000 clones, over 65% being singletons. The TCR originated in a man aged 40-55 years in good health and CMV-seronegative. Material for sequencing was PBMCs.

DNA for the CDR3: TGTGCCAGCAGTGAAAGGACTAGCGGGGGACCTCTAGGCTCCTACAATGAGCAGTTCTTC. This translates into CASSERTSGGPLGSYNEQFF. The chain links TRBV2 to TRBJ2-1; 13 bases match TRBD2. The CDR3 runs 20 residues. Trimming removed 2 bases from V and 0 bases from J; junction bases left unmatched: 10. Germline V lookup: CDR1 SNHLY, CDR2 FYNNEI.